This TCR beta chain originates from a study of OX40 agonist ivuxolimab in advanced cancers. The table came from immunoSEQ multiplex PCR; TCRdb's copy has only in-frame clones and leaves some out. Of about 82,000 clones in the sample, 85% to 90% were seen once. Autoimmune disease history or systemic immunosuppression excluded patients. The V and J ends lost 0 bases and 0 bases respectively, with 14 bases between them. Germline CDR1 is SGHNT and CDR2 is YYREEE (reference sequence). The CDR3 consists of 17 residues. The clonotype comes from an adult with an advanced solid tumor such as melanoma, head and neck, liver or kidney cancer. The chain uses TRBV5-4 and TRBJ2-3; possible D gene TRBD1, 7 bases. The sample here was CD4+ or CD8+ T cells sorted from blood, taken in a trial of the OX40 agonist ivuxolimab. CDR3 in amino acids: CASSLAVTGTSTDTQYF. The DNA of the CDR3 is TGTGCCAGCAGCTTGGCTGTGACAGGGACTAGCACAGATACGCAGTATTTT.